This entry lists 17 T cell receptor beta chains sequenced from one sample in a study of blood T cell repertoires in COVID-19. The method was immunoSEQ multiplex PCR; TCRdb's version includes in-frame clones alone and lacks a portion of them. The sample has 180,000 or so clones; around 81% are singletons. Sequenced input: peripheral blood. The receptors originated from a woman between 35 and 50 years old with COVID-19, enrolled during active disease.

The V call is TRBV11-2, the J call TRBJ1-2; D call uncertain. Per germline, CDR1 SGHAT and CDR2 FQNNGV. With 3 bases removed from V and 2 bases from J, the gap between germline ends came to 7 bases. This CDR3 has 13 residues. The CDR3 DNA reads TGTGCCAGCAGCTTTGCTCAGAACTATGGCTACACCTTC. This translates into CASSFAQNYGYTF.

The chain uses TRBV9 and TRBJ1-1, with D uncertain. Between the trimmed V and J ends, which lost 0 bases and 0 bases, there was a span of 9 bases. The CDR3 contains 15 residues. Looked up from germline, CDR1 is SGDLS and CDR2 is YYNGEE. The CDR3 region is CASSVGGAMNTEAFF. CDR3 DNA: TGTGCCAGCAGCGTAGGAGGCGCCATGAACACTGAAGCTTTCTTT.

This clone was observed a few times. Distinct nucleotide sequences in the sample also encode this CDR3. The chain couples TRBV6-5 to TRBJ1-3; the D gene is possibly TRBD1 (6 bases). Germline V gene data show CDR1 as MNHEY and CDR2 as SVGAGI. This CDR3 spans 14 amino acids. V was cut by 6 bases and J by 4 bases, with 13 bases left in between. The CDR3 here is CASSTGTQGNTIYF. CDR3 nucleotide sequence: TGTGCCAGCAGCACCGGGACACAAGGAAACACCATATATTTT.

This clone has only one observation. This chain uses TRBV16 with TRBJ2-2, with 9 bases identical to TRBD1. The ends lost 8 bases at V and 5 bases at J; junction bases unmatched: 3. The germline CDR1 and CDR2 sequences are KGHSY and FQNENV. The CDR3 loop spans 13 amino acids. This chain's CDR3 is CASGQGRTGELFF. The CDR3 region has the DNA TGTGCCAGCGGACAGGGGAGAACCGGGGAGCTGTTTTTT.

This clone has more than one count but fewer than ten. The chain is built from TRBV27 and TRBJ2-2, with D unresolved. The CDR3 runs to 15 residues. Germline V gene lookup returns CDR1 MNHEY and CDR2 SMNVEV (reference sequence). Trimming removed 7 bases at V and 2 bases at J, with 14 bases between. The CDR3, as DNA: TGTGCCAGCACCCTACGGTGGGCTAACACCGGGGAGCTGTTTTTT. Translation gives CASTLRWANTGELFF.

The V call is TRBV27, the J call TRBJ2-3, with D hard to call. CDR1 is MNHEY, CDR2 SMNVEV, per germline (reference sequence). Trimming left V 2 bases short and J 2 bases short, with 5 bases between. The CDR3 is 13 residues long. CDR3 sequence (DNA): TGTGCCAGCAGTTTAGGGCCCACAGATACGCAGTATTTT. This codes for CASSLGPTDTQYF.

This chain joins TRBV2 and TRBJ2-3, with 11 nucleotides matching TRBD2. Germline CDR1 SNHLY, CDR2 FYNNEI. J lost 7 bases, V lost 7 bases, and 7 bases had no gene match. This CDR3 has 14 residues. CDR3 DNA sequence: TGTGCCAGCAACCGACTAGCGGGGCAAAATACGCAGTATTTT. Its translation is CASNRLAGQNTQYF.

The rearrangement links TRBV7-8 to TRBJ1-1; D gene ambiguous. V was pared by 0 bases and J by 6 bases, with 8 bases between. The CDR3 extends over 13 amino acids. Germline CDR1 and CDR2: SGHVS and FQNEAQ. CDR3 region: CASSLAYNAEAFF. CDR3 nucleotide sequence: TGTGCCAGCAGCTTAGCTTACAATGCTGAAGCTTTCTTT.

This chain connects TRBV6-5 to TRBJ1-4; no definite D call. V was shortened by 2 bases and J by 7 bases, with 14 bases between the two germline ends. The CDR3 consists of 15 residues. Per germline, CDR1 MNHEY and CDR2 SVGAGI. CDR3 bases: TGTGCCAGCAGTTACCTAAGTGGAGGTCGTGAAAAACTGTTTTTT. Encoded protein: CASSYLSGGREKLFF.

This clone was seen a few times. The rearrangement links TRBV16 to TRBJ1-2; 10 positions match TRBD1. Trimming took 3 bases from V and 6 from J; bases not matched to a gene: 13. This CDR3 is 17 amino acids long. CDR1 is KGHSY, CDR2 FQNENV, per germline. The CDR3 DNA reads as TGTGCCAGCAGCCACGCCTGGGGACAGGGGTTAGAAAATGGCTACACCTTC. It encodes CASSHAWGQGLENGYTF. The whole variable domain, filled in from reference TRBV16 and TRBJ1-2, reads GEEVAQTPKHLVRGEGQKAKLYCAPIKGHSYVFWYQQVLKNEFKFLISFQNENVFDETGMPKERFSAKCLPNSPCSLEIQATKLEDSAVYFCASSHAWGQGLENGYTFGSGTRLTVV.

J is TRBJ1-6 and V is TRBV5-1, with TRBD1 identical over 10 bases. This CDR3 comprises 15 residues. J was trimmed by 7 bases and V by 7 bases; bases with no gene match: 8. Germline CDR1 is SGHRS and CDR2 is YFSETQ. The DNA for the CDR3 is TGCGCCAGCTGGGCCGGGACAGGGGCCAATTCACCCCTCCACTTT. Translating gives CASWAGTGANSPLHF.

V usage is TRBV7-6 and J usage is TRBJ1-5, with 8 bases identical to TRBD1. The CDR3 extends over 14 amino acids. Germline loops: CDR1 SGHVS, CDR2 FNYEAQ. The J segment lost 5 bases and the V segment lost 1 base, leaving 1 base of the junction unmatched. For the CDR3, the DNA is TGTGCCAGCAGCTTAGGGGGACAGGATCAGCCCCAGCATTTT. This sequence encodes CASSLGGQDQPQHF.

The rearrangement joins TRBV4-1 to TRBJ1-3; D remains ambiguous. Germline lookup yields CDR1 MGHRA and CDR2 YSYEKL. V was pared by 1 base and J by 7 bases, with 11 bases between. This CDR3 region has 14 residues. The DNA of the CDR3 is TGCGCCAGCAGCCAAGTGAGTGGAGTGAACACCATATATTTT. This sequence encodes CASSQVSGVNTIYF.

The J gene is TRBJ1-4, the V gene TRBV6-5, with D tentatively TRBD1 (6 bases). Trimming stripped 6 bases from V and 0 bases from J, with 11 bases between. The CDR3 loop spans 15 amino acids. The germline V gene has CDR1 MNHEY and CDR2 SVGAGI. The DNA of the CDR3 is TGTGCCAGCAGGGACAGACGTGCAACTAATGAAAAACTGTTTTTT. Protein sequence: CASRDRRATNEKLFF.

The rearrangement links TRBV19 to TRBJ2-7; 7 positions match TRBD2. Germline assignment: CDR1 LNHDA and CDR2 SQIVND (reference sequence). Trimming removed 4 bases from V and 4 bases from J; junction bases left unmatched: 10. The CDR3 has 15 amino acids. CDR3 amino acids: CASSTGSAGTYEQYF. The CDR3 DNA reads TGTGCCAGTAGTACCGGCTCAGCGGGAACATACGAGCAGTACTTC. Based on the CDR3 plus reference TRBV19 and TRBJ2-7, the full variable domain is DGGITQSPKYLFRKEGQNVTLSCEQNLNHDAMYWYRQDPGQGLRLIYYSQIVNDFQKGDIAEGYSVSREKKESFPLTVTSAQKNPTAFYLCASSTGSAGTYEQYFGPGTRLTVT.

This rearrangement joins TRBV7-9 to TRBJ1-1, with D hard to call. The CDR3 extends over 14 amino acids. Deletions cut 8 bases from V and 0 bases from J, with 13 bases between. Germline loops: CDR1 SEHNR, CDR2 FQNEAQ (reference sequence). The CDR3 sequence: CASELTSMNTEAFF. The DNA of the CDR3 is TGTGCCAGCGAACTTACCTCGATGAACACTGAAGCTTTCTTT.

The chain carries TRBV6-6 and TRBJ1-5, with D hard to call. CDR3 length: 14 amino acids. Trimming removed 6 bases from V and 4 bases from J, with 13 bases in between. The germline V gene has CDR1 MNHNY and CDR2 SVGAGI (reference sequence). CDR3 sequence: CASRPWTGNQPQHF. Here the CDR3 DNA reads TGTGCCAGCAGACCGTGGACGGGAAATCAGCCCCAGCATTTT.